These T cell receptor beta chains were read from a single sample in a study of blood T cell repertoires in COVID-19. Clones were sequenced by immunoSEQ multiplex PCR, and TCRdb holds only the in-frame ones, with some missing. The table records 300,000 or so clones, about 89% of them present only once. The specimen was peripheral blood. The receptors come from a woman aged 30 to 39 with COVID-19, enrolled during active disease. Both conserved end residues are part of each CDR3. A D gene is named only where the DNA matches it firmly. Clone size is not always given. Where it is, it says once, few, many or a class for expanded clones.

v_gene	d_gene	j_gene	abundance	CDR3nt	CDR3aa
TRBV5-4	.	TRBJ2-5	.	TGTGCCAGCAGCTTGATGGGGGCAGGGGAGACCCAGTACTTC	CASSLMGAGETQYF
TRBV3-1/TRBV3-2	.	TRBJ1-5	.	TGTGCCAGCAGCGGACGGGGGGGAAGTCAGCCCCAGCATTTT	CASSGRGGSQPQHF
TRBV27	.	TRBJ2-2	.	TGTGCCAGCAGGGGAACAGGGTTCACCGGGGAGCTGTTTTTT	CASRGTGFTGELFF
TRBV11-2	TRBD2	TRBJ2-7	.	TGTGCCAGCTTAGGAGCTCTAGGCGCGGGAGAGGGCCCTACCTACGAGCAGTACTTC	CASLGALGAGEGPTYEQYF
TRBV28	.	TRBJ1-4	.	TGTGCCAGCAGTTTATTTCAGTCTAATGAAAAACTGTTTTTT	CASSLFQSNEKLFF
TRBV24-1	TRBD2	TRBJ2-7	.	TGTGCCACCAGTGATCCCGGGACTAGCGGTTCCTACGAGCAGTACTTC	CATSDPGTSGSYEQYF
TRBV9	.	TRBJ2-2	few	TGTGCCAGCAGCGTATGGGGGGACACCGGGGAGCTGTTTTTT	CASSVWGDTGELFF
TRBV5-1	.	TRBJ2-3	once	TGCGCCAGCAGCTACCCGGAGGGGGGGTCTAGGACAGATACGCAGTATTTT	CASSYPEGGSRTDTQYF
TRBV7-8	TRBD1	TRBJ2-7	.	TGTGCCAGCAGCTTAGAATCGGGACAGGGTTCCTCCTACGAGCAGTACTTC	CASSLESGQGSSYEQYF
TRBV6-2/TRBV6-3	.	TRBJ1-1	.	TGTGCCAGCAGTTACGTAACTCAGGGTAGTCCTGAAGCTTTCTTT	CASSYVTQGSPEAFF
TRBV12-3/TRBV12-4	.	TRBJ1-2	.	TGTGCCAGCAAAAGGGGGACATCCTATGGCTACACCTTC	CASKRGTSYGYTF
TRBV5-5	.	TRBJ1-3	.	TGTGCCAGCAGATGGACAGAAAGTTCTGGAAACACCATATATTTT	CASRWTESSGNTIYF
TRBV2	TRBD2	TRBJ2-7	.	TGTGCCAGCAGTGGAGGACTAGCGGAGGTCTACGAGCAGTACTTC	CASSGGLAEVYEQYF
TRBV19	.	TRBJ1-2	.	TGTGCCAGTAGTCCGCAGGTGACAAACTATGGCTACACCTTC	CASSPQVTNYGYTF
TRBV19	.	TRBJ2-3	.	TGTGCCAGTAGTAGGGGTTCGAGTGGGGGAGGCGGCACAGATACGCAGTATTTT	CASSRGSSGGGGTDTQYF
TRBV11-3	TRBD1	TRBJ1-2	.	TGTGCCAGCAGCCCCGGGGGACAGGCGAACTATGGCTACACCTTC	CASSPGGQANYGYTF
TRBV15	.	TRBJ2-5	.	TGTGCCACCAGCAGCACAACAGGTTACCAAGAGACCCAGTACTTC	CATSSTTGYQETQYF
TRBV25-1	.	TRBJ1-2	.	TGTGCCAGCAGTGCCCCGGGACAAGGAACGGCCTATGGCTACACCTTC	CASSAPGQGTAYGYTF
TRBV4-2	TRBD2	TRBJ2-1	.	TGTGCCAGCAGCCAAGATCAACGACGGGCTAGCGGGCACAATGAGCAGTTCTTC	CASSQDQRRASGHNEQFF
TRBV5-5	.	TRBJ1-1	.	TGTGCCAGCAGCTTGGCGGGAACAGGGACGGGTCGGAACACTGAAGCTTTCTTT	CASSLAGTGTGRNTEAFF
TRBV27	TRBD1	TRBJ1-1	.	TGTGCCAGCAGTTTCGGGACAGGGGGCACTGAAGCTTTCTTT	CASSFGTGGTEAFF
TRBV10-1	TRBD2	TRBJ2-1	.	TGCGCCAGCAGGGGACTAGCGGGCCTCATCTCCTACAATGAGCAGTTCTTC	CASRGLAGLISYNEQFF
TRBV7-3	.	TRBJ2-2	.	TGTGCCAGCAGCCCGAACTTACTCGGGGAGCTGTTTTTT	CASSPNLLGELFF
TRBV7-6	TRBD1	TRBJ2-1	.	TGTGCCAGCAGCCTTCCGGGACAGGGTGGGAATGAGCAGTTCTTC	CASSLPGQGGNEQFF
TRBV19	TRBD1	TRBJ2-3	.	TGTGGCAGTAGAAACACAGGGGGCGAAGATACGCAGTATTTT	CGSRNTGGEDTQYF
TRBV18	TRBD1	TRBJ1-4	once	TGTGCCAGCTCATTAAGCAGGGGGCGAAATGAAAAACTGTTTTTT	CASSLSRGRNEKLFF
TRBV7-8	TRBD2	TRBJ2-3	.	TGTGCCAGCAGCCCAAGAGGAGCGGGAGGCATCACAGATACGCAGTATTTT	CASSPRGAGGITDTQYF
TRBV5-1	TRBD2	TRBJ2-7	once	TGCGCCAGCAGCTTCTTACTAGCGGGAGAACAGGAGCAGTACTTC	CASSFLLAGEQEQYF
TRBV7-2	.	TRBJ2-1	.	TGTGCCAGCAGCTTACGGTCTGGCGGCTCCTACAATGAGCAGTTCTTC	CASSLRSGGSYNEQFF
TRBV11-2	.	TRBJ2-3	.	TGTGCCAGCAGCTTACCCGAAGGGGGGGCAGGCACAGATACGCAGTATTTT	CASSLPEGGAGTDTQYF
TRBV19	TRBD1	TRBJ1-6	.	TGTGCCACCCGGGACAGGAATTCACCCCTCCACTTT	CATRDRNSPLHF
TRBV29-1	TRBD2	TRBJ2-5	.	TGCAGCGTTGAAGATTTAGCGGGAGGGCTGAAGGCCCAGTACTTC	CSVEDLAGGLKAQYF
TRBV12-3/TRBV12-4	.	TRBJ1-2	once	TGTGCCAGCAGTCCAGGGTTCTATGGCTACACCTTC	CASSPGFYGYTF
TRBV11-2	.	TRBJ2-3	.	TGTGCCAGCAGCTCACCGCAGATTCCTGATACGCAGTATTTT	CASSSPQIPDTQYF
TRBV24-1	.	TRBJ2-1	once	TGTGCCACCAGTGATTTGCGGGCGGACACTTCCCGAGCAAATGAGCAGTTCTTC	CATSDLRADTSRANEQFF
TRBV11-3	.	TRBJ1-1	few	TGTGCCAGCAGCTTAGATCTTTTTAAGAGGGCTTTCTTT	CASSLDLFKRAFF
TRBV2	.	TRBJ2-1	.	TGTGCCAGCAAAGTCAGCGGGACAACCGGAGAGCAGTTCTTC	CASKVSGTTGEQFF
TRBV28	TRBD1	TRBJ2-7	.	TGTGCCAGCAGTTTAGCGGGACAGGGTTTAGGTTACGAGCAGTACTTC	CASSLAGQGLGYEQYF
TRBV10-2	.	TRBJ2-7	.	TGCGCCAGCAGCGGACTGTCCTACGAGCAGTACTTC	CASSGLSYEQYF
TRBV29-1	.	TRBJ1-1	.	TGCAGCGTGCAAATCACAGGGTTGAACACTGAAGCTTTCTTT	CSVQITGLNTEAFF
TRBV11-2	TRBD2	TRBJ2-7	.	TGTGCCAGCAGCTTGCGACTAGCGGGAGAAGGCGAGCAGTACTTC	CASSLRLAGEGEQYF
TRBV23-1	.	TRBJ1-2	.	TGCGCCAGCAGTCAATCGTCCCTCCTACAACAGGGAGTTGGTTATGGCTACACCTTC	CASSQSSLLQQGVGYGYTF
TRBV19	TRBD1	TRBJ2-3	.	TGTGCCAGTAGTCATTCAGGGGGAACAGATACGCAGTATTTT	CASSHSGGTDTQYF
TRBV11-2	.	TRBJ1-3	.	TGTGCCAGCAGCTTCGGGGGAAACACCATATATTTT	CASSFGGNTIYF
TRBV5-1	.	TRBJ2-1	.	TGCGCCAGCAGCTTGGTGGGGGCTGGAGGAGCAGATGAGCAGTTCTTC	CASSLVGAGGADEQFF
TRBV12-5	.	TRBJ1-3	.	TGTGCTAGTGGTTTGTCGGGGGGCTCTGGAAACACCATATATTTT	CASGLSGGSGNTIYF
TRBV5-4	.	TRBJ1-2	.	TGTGCCAGCAGCTCCCGGGACACCTATGGCTACACCTTC	CASSSRDTYGYTF
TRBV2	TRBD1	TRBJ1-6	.	TGTGCCGGATATTCGGGACAGGGCGATTCACCCCTCCACTTT	CAGYSGQGDSPLHF
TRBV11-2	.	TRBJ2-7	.	TGTGCCAGCAGCCCCTTAAGTGGGAGCGCCGACGAGCAGTACTTC	CASSPLSGSADEQYF
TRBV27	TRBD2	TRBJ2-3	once	TGTGCCACGGTTAGCGGGAGCGCCACAGATACGCAGTATTTT	CATVSGSATDTQYF